This T cell receptor (beta chain) was captured by sequencing in a study of radiation and T cells in renal cell carcinoma. Time point given: baseline pretreatment blood. Noted treatment: 15 Gy SBRT to primary tumor, nephrectomy 4 weeks later. The V end lost 4 bases, the J end lost 4 bases, and 4 bases lay between the germline ends. Looked up from germline, CDR1 is MGHDK and CDR2 is SYGVNS. The CDR3 is made up of 11 amino acids. This clone is a singleton in its sample. TCRdb's table, derived via immunoSEQ multiplex PCR, lists solely in-frame clones and lacks some. The sample has about 130,000 clones, roughly 90% seen once.

The receptor was derived from a woman between 45 and 60 years old with renal cell carcinoma. The chain carries TRBV25-1 and TRBJ2-5, with D hard to call. The specimen comprised blood, sampled from a patient whose treatment included radiotherapy and nephrectomy. CDR3 bases: TGTGCCAGCAGTGTCGCAGAGACCCAGTACTTC. It encodes CASSVAETQYF.